A selection of T cell receptor beta chains follows, all from one sample in a study of T cells in Graves' hyperthyroidism and ophthalmopathy. TCRdb redid the calling of the multiplex PCR reads with MiXCR, one entry per CDR3 protein. The top ten hold around 17% of the sample, which has a few hundred thousand distinct CDR3 sequences, 35% to 55% seen once. The sample consisted of peripheral blood or thyroid tissue (not recorded which). The receptor source for this set is an adult woman with Graves' disease, either hyperthyroidism or ophthalmopathy (not recorded which). Each CDR3 is given with its conserved first and last residue. The D gene is left open where the match is weak. The listing skips clone size in some rows; elsewhere it reads once, few, many or a size class.

>TRBV29-1|.|TRBD1|TRBJ2-5|13
CSWGQGSSETQYF
TGCAGCTGGGGACAGGGATCGTCAGAGACCCAGTACTTC
>TRBV10-3|few|.|TRBJ2-7|12
CAIGGDSYEQYF
TGTGCCATTGGAGGGGACTCCTACGAGCAGTACTTC
>TRBV10-3|.|.|TRBJ2-5|12
CAISESWGTQYF
TGTGCCATCAGTGAGTCCTGGGGGACCCAGTACTTC
>TRBV10-3|.|TRBD2|TRBJ2-5|15
CAISPLAGFQETQYF
TGTGCCATCAGTCCCCTAGCGGGATTCCAAGAGACCCAGTACTTC
>TRBV7-9|.|TRBD2|TRBJ2-5|14
CASSPRGGTETQYF
TGTGCCAGCAGCCCCCGGGGAGGGACAGAGACCCAGTACTTC
>TRBV11-2|many|.|TRBJ2-7|14
CASSGNWTLYEQYF
TGTGCCAGCAGCGGGAACTGGACTTTATACGAGCAGTACTTC
>TRBV7-2|few|.|TRBJ2-6|13
CASSYGRGNVLTF
TGTGCCAGCAGCTACGGCAGGGGCAACGTCCTGACTTTC
>TRBV11-1|.|.|TRBJ2-1|14
CASALPSSYNEQFF
TGTGCCAGCGCCTTGCCTAGCTCCTACAATGAGCAGTTCTTC
>TRBV5-6|.|.|TRBJ2-5|14
CASSFGPGEETQYF
TGTGCCAGCAGCTTTGGGCCAGGGGAAGAGACCCAGTACTTC
>TRBV15|once|TRBD2|TRBJ2-5|14
CATSRGTSGSTEYF
TGTGCCACCAGCAGAGGAACTAGCGGGTCGACCGAGTACTTC
>TRBV25-1|.|.|TRBJ1-1|17
CASRPMGQVNLNTEAFF
TGTGCCAGCCGACCGATGGGGCAGGTTAATCTGAACACTGAAGCTTTCTTT
>TRBV4-1|.|.|TRBJ2-5|14
CASSQGRNLETQYF
TGCGCCAGCAGCCAAGGGCGGAATTTAGAGACCCAGTACTTC
>TRBV12-3/TRBV12-4|many|.|TRBJ1-1|11
CASGRVAEAFF
TGTGCCAGCGGACGGGTGGCTGAAGCTTTCTTT
>TRBV29-1|.|TRBD2|TRBJ2-5|15
CSAGAAGGPKETQYF
TGCAGCGCTGGCGCGGCGGGAGGCCCTAAAGAGACCCAGTACTTC
>TRBV7-2|.|TRBD1|TRBJ2-5|15
CASSLRDRRGETQYF
TGTGCCAGCAGCTTACGGGACAGAAGAGGGGAGACCCAGTACTTC
>TRBV19|few|TRBD1|TRBJ2-5|14
CASSLGTGVETQYF
TGTGCCAGCAGTTTGGGGACAGGGGTAGAGACCCAGTACTTC
>TRBV6-4|.|.|TRBJ2-7|14
CASSGLVGAYEQYF
TGTGCCAGCAGTGGACTAGTGGGGGCCTACGAGCAGTACTTC
>TRBV5-1|.|.|TRBJ1-1|15
CASSSRGQQNTEAFF
TGCGCCAGCAGCTCGCGAGGACAACAGAACACTGAAGCTTTCTTT
>TRBV5-1|.|.|TRBJ2-1|15
CASSLEGRADNEQFF
TGCGCCAGCAGCTTGGAGGGTCGGGCCGACAATGAGCAGTTCTTC
>TRBV2|.|TRBD1|TRBJ1-3|16
CASSPDRLGSGNTIYF
TGTGCCAGCAGTCCGGACAGGCTTGGCTCTGGAAACACCATATATTTT
>TRBV7-9|many|.|TRBJ1-1|11
CASTRETEAFF
TGTGCCAGCACCCGAGAGACTGAAGCTTTCTTT
>TRBV7-3|few|.|TRBJ1-2|14
CASSLGGPSSGNTF
TGTGCCAGCAGCTTAGGGGGACCAAGCTCTGGAAACACCTTC
>TRBV7-3|.|TRBD2|TRBJ2-5|16
CASSLNGTSNQETQYF
TGTGCCAGCAGCCTAAACGGGACTAGCAACCAAGAGACCCAGTACTTC
>TRBV15|.|TRBD1|TRBJ1-4|16
CATSRGDRGSYEKLFF
TGTGCCACCAGCAGAGGGGACAGGGGGAGCTACGAAAAACTGTTTTTT
>TRBV24-1|many|.|TRBJ1-5|14
CATSDFWNNQPQHF
TGTGCCACCAGTGATTTCTGGAACAATCAGCCCCAGCATTTT
>TRBV7-2|few|.|TRBJ1-5|12
CASSLFGQPQHF
TGTGCCAGCAGCTTATTCGGGCAGCCCCAGCATTTT
>TRBV4-2|many|TRBD1|TRBJ1-3|14
CASSHRGEGNTIYF
TGTGCCAGCAGCCACAGGGGGGAAGGAAACACCATATATTTT
>TRBV10-3|.|.|TRBJ1-2|14
CAISENLSNYGYTF
TGTGCCATCAGTGAGAACCTCTCTAACTATGGCTACACCTTC
>TRBV20-1|.|TRBD1|TRBJ1-5|15
CSARVETGGRQPQHF
TGCAGTGCTAGAGTAGAGACAGGGGGCCGTCAGCCCCAGCATTTT
>TRBV9|many|.|TRBJ1-1|13
CASSVTLNTEAFF
TGTGCCAGCAGCGTAACACTGAACACTGAAGCTTTCTTT
>TRBV29-1|many|.|TRBJ1-1|13
CSVGFGLNTEAFF
TGCAGCGTGGGGTTCGGGTTGAACACTGAAGCTTTCTTT
>TRBV6-6|many|.|TRBJ1-5|14
CASSRDIRNQPQHF
TGTGCCAGCAGTCGGGACATTCGCAATCAGCCCCAGCATTTT
>TRBV7-8|.|TRBD2|TRBJ2-5|16
CASSLGGGSFGETQYF
TGTGCCAGCAGCTTAGGGGGGGGGAGTTTTGGTGAGACCCAGTACTTC
>TRBV19|many|.|TRBJ2-2|14
CASSIASTTGELFF
TGTGCCAGTAGTATAGCTTCCACTACCGGGGAGCTGTTTTTT
>TRBV29-1|.|TRBD2|TRBJ2-1|11
CSGRELAEQFF
TGCAGCGGGAGGGAACTAGCGGAGCAGTTCTTC
>TRBV19|many|.|TRBJ2-2|16
CASSNINRAVAGELFF
TGTGCCAGTAGTAACATCAACAGGGCGGTGGCCGGGGAGCTGTTTTTT
>TRBV10-3|many|TRBD2|TRBJ2-7|17
CAISGTSGRPPSYEQYF
TGTGCCATCAGTGGGACTAGCGGGAGGCCCCCTTCCTACGAGCAGTACTTC
>TRBV4-1|many|TRBD2|TRBJ2-7|15
CASSPITSDSYEQYF
TGCGCCAGCAGCCCCATTACTAGCGACTCCTACGAGCAGTACTTC
>TRBV6-5|.|TRBD2|TRBJ2-5|15
CASSLLGGMMETQYF
TGTGCCAGCAGCCTTCTGGGGGGGATGATGGAGACCCAGTACTTC
>TRBV7-6|many|TRBD1|TRBJ1-1|15
CASSPRQGRNTEAFF
TGTGCCAGCAGCCCCCGACAGGGGAGGAACACTGAAGCTTTCTTT
>TRBV5-6|many|TRBD1|TRBJ1-6|17
CASSAGTGGSGNSPLHF
TGTGCCAGCAGCGCCGGGACAGGGGGCTCGGGGAATTCACCCCTCCACTTT
>TRBV4-1|.|TRBD2|TRBJ2-7|16
CASSQDGGGWRYEQYF
TGCGCCAGCAGCCAAGATGGGGGGGGGTGGCGGTACGAGCAGTACTTC
>TRBV25-1|few|TRBD1|TRBJ1-2|18
CASRGPGTGGEGSYGYTF
TGTGCCAGCAGAGGCCCCGGGACAGGGGGCGAGGGTTCGTATGGCTACACCTTC
>TRBV4-1|many|.|TRBJ2-7|16
CASSQGRQASSYEQYF
TGCGCCAGCAGCCAAGGTCGACAGGCGAGCTCCTACGAGCAGTACTTC
>TRBV12-3/TRBV12-4|many|.|TRBJ1-5|14
CATLTAGSNQPQHF
TGTGCCACCCTAACGGCAGGGAGCAATCAGCCCCAGCATTTT
>TRBV9|.|TRBD2|TRBJ2-7|13
CARSLADTYEQYF
TGTGCTAGGAGTCTAGCGGATACCTACGAGCAGTACTTC
>TRBV12-3/TRBV12-4|.|.|TRBJ1-2|15
CASSGRRTTDYGYTF
TGTGCCAGCAGTGGTCGGCGGACAACAGACTATGGCTACACCTTC
>TRBV9|.|.|TRBJ2-1|17
CASSEAGGTGLGNEQFF
TGTGCCAGCAGTGAAGCGGGAGGGACAGGGCTCGGGAATGAGCAGTTCTTC
>TRBV10-3|.|TRBD1|TRBJ2-5|14
CAIKRQGEQETQYF
TGTGCCATCAAGAGACAGGGGGAGCAAGAGACCCAGTACTTC
>TRBV6-1|many|.|TRBJ2-5|16
CASSLPGSMNKGDQYF
TGTGCCAGCAGTCTCCCGGGGTCGATGAATAAGGGGGACCAGTACTTC
>TRBV11-2|few|TRBD1|TRBJ2-7|15
CASSLGTGAIYEQYF
TGTGCCAGCAGCCTTGGGACAGGGGCCATCTACGAGCAGTACTTC